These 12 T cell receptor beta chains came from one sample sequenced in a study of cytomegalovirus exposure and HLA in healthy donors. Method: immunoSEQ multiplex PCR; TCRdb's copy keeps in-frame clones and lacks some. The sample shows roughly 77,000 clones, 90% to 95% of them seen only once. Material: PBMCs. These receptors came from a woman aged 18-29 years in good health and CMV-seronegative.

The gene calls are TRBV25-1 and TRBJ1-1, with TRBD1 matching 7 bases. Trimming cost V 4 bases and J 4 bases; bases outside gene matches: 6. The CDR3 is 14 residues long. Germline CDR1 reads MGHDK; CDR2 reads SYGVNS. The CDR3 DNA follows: TGTGCCAGCAGTGCCGACAGGGCGGGCACTGAAGCTTTCTTT. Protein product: CASSADRAGTEAFF. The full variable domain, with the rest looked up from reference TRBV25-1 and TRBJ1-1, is EADIYQTPRYLVIGTGKKITLECSQTMGHDKMYWYQQDPGMELHLIHYSYGVNSTEKGDLSSESTVSRIRTEHFPLTLESARPSHTSQYLCASSADRAGTEAFFGQGTRLTVV.

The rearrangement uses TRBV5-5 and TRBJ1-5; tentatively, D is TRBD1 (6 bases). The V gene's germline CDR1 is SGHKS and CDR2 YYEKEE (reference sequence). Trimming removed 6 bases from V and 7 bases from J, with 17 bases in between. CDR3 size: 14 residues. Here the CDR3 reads CASNLGAGRQPQHF. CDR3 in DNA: TGTGCCAGCAACCTGGGGGCGGGCCGGCAGCCCCAGCATTTT. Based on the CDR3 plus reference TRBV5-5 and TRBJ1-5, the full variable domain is DAGVTQSPTHLIKTRGQQVTLRCSPISGHKSVSWYQQVLGQGPQFIFQYYEKEERGRGNFPDRFSARQFPNYSSELNVNALLLGDSALYLCASNLGAGRQPQHFGDGTRLSIL.

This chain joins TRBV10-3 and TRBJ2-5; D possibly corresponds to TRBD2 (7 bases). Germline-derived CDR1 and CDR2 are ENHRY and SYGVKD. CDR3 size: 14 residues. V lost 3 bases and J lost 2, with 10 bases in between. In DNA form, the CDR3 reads TGTGCCATCAGTGAAGGGGGGGTTCAAGAGACCCAGTACTTC. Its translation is CAISEGGVQETQYF.

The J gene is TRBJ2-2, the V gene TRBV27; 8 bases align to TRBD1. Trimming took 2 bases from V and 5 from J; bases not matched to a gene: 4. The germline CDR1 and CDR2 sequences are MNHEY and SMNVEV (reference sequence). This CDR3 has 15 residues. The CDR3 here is CASSLRTGLTGELFF. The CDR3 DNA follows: TGTGCCAGCAGTTTAAGGACAGGGTTAACCGGGGAGCTGTTTTTT.

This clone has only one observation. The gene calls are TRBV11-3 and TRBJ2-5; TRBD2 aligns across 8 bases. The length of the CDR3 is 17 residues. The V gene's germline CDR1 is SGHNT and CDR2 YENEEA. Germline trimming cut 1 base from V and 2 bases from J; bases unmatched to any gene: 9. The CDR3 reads CASSLGGSGGAQETQYF. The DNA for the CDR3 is TGTGCCAGCAGCTTAGGCGGCAGCGGGGGAGCTCAAGAGACCCAGTACTTC.

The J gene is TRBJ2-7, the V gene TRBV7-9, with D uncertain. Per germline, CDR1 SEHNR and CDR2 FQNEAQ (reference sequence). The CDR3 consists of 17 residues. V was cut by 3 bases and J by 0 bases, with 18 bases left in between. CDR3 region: CASSLVPTARISYEQYF. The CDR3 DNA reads TGTGCCAGCAGCTTGGTACCCACGGCTAGAATCTCCTACGAGCAGTACTTC.

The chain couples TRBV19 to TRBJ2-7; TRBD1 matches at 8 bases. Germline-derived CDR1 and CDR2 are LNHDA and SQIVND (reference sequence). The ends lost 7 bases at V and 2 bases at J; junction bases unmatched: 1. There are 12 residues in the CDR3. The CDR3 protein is CASMDRAYEQYF. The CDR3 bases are TGTGCCAGTATGGACAGGGCCTACGAGCAGTACTTC.

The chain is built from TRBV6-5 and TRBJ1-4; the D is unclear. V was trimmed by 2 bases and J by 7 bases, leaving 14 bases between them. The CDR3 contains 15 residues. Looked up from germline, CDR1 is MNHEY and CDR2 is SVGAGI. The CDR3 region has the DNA TGTGCCAGCAGTTACGGTCCTCCCGGAGGTGAAAAACTGTTTTTT. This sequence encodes CASSYGPPGGEKLFF.

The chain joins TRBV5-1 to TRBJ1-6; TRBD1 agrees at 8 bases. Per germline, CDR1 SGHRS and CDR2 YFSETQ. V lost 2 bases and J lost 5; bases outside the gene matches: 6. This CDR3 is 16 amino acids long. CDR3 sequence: CASSLGQGVNNSPLHF. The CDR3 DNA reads TGCGCCAGCAGCTTAGGACAGGGCGTAAATAATTCACCCCTCCACTTT.

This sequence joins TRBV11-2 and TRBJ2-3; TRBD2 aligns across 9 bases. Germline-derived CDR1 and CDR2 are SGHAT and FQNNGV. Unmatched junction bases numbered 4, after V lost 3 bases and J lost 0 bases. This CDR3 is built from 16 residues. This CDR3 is CASSFTSGFSTDTQYF. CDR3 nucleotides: TGTGCCAGCAGCTTCACTAGCGGGTTTAGCACAGATACGCAGTATTTT.

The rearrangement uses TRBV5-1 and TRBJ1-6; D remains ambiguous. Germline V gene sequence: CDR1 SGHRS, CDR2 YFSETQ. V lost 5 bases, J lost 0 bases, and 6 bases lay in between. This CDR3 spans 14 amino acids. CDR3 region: CASSSSSYNSPLHF. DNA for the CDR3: TGCGCCAGCAGTTCTAGCTCCTATAATTCACCCCTCCACTTT. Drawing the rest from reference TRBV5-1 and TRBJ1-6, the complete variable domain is KAGVTQTPRYLIKTRGQQVTLSCSPISGHRSVSWYQQTPGQGLQFLFEYFSETQRNKGNFPGRFSGRQFSNSRSEMNVSTLELGDSALYLCASSSSSYNSPLHFGNGTRLTVT.

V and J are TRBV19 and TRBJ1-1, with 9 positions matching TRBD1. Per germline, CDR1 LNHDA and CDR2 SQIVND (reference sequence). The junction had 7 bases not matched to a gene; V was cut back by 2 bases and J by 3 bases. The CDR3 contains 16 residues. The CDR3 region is CASSIPGQGEDTEAFF. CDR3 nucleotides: TGTGCCAGTAGTATACCGGGACAGGGAGAGGACACTGAAGCTTTCTTT.